The sample holds many counts of the clone carrying this T cell receptor beta chain. Its antigen is currently unknown. With 0 bases removed from V and 2 bases from J, the gap between germline ends came to 5 bases. Germline assignment: CDR1 MNHEY and CDR2 SVGAGI. This CDR3 has 13 amino acids. Genomic DNA constituted the template upon which TCR beta VDJ and CDR3 profiling was performed. MiXCR, applied by TCRdb to the reads, yields one record per CDR3 protein. The sample records roughly 63,000 distinct CDR3 sequences, roughly half being singletons. These data originate in a study of CD8+CD57+ T cells in acquired aplastic anemia. Study details: Sorted CD4+ and CD8+ cells yielded 3 to 3.5 ug of DNA on average. Average CD4+ read depth in healthy donors was around 10 million reads.

Findings and caveats of the study: Overlapping CD8+ CDR3 repertoires of patients and controls contained some 27 shared sequences. Significant differences in CD8+ Simpson's diversity were not observed between patients and controls.

The rearrangement joins TRBV6-5 to TRBJ2-7; no clear D gene. The TCR was taken from a human donor in good health, serving as a control. The sample consisted of sorted CD4+, CD8+, or CD8+CD57+ T cells (not recorded which) from PBMCs. This CDR3 is CASSYSITYEQYF. CDR3 bases: TGTGCCAGCAGTTACTCGATCACCTACGAGCAGTACTTC.